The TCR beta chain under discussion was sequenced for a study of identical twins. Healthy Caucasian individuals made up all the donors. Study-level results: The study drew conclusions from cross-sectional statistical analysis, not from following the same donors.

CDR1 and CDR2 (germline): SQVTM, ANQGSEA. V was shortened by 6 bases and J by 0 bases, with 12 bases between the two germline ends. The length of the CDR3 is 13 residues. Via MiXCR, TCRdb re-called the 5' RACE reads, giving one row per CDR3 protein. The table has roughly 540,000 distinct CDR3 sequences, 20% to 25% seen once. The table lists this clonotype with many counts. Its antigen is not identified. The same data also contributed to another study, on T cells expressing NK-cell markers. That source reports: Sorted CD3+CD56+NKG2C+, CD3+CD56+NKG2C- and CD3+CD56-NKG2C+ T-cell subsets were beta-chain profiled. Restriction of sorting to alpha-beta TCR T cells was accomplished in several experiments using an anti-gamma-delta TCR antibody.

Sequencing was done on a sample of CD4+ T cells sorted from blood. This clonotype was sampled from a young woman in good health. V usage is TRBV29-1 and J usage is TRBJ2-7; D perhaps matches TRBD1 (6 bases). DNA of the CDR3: TGCAGCGTAGGGGGTTCCCTCTCCTACGAGCAGTACTTC. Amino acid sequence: CSVGGSLSYEQYF.